This T cell receptor beta chain came from a study of OX40 agonist ivuxolimab in advanced cancers. Study-level information: Patients were treated with intravenous ivuxolimab, dosed at 0.01 to 10 mg/kg and infused every 2 weeks.

The CDR3 sequence is 13 residues long. V lost 0 bases, J lost 3 bases, and 3 bases lay in between. The germline V gene has CDR1 GTSNPN and CDR2 SVGIG (reference sequence). The table lists this clone with a few counts. The method was immunoSEQ multiplex PCR; TCRdb's version includes in-frame clones alone and lacks a portion of them. The data show about 120,000 clones, 85% to 90% seen once. The receptor was derived from an adult with an advanced solid tumor such as melanoma, head and neck, liver or kidney cancer. V and J are TRBV30 and TRBJ2-6; D unclear. The material sequenced was CD4+ or CD8+ T cells sorted from blood, taken in a trial of the OX40 agonist ivuxolimab. CDR3 sequence: CAWSVRGANVLTF. The CDR3, as DNA: TGTGCCTGGAGTGTACGTGGGGCCAACGTCCTGACTTTC.